One and the same sample provided the 17 T cell receptor beta chains below, sequenced in a study of T cells in women clearing cervical HPV infection. The table came from immunoSEQ multiplex PCR; TCRdb's copy has only in-frame clones and leaves some out. The sample is made up of roughly 30,000 clones, and the top ten hold 3.1% of it. The sequencing sample was made of blood buffy coat. Receptor source: a woman aged 18 to 75 with a cervical HPV16 infection that either progressed to CIN3+ or cleared (not recorded which).

A remark on this clone: The sequence runs out 3 residues before the end of the CDR3; the remainder is reconstructed from the germline J gene. This rearrangement joins TRBV30 to TRBJ1-2, with D perhaps TRBD1 (5 bases). V was pared by 2 bases and J by 7 bases, with 8 bases between. Germline V gene data show CDR1 as GTSNPN and CDR2 as SVGIG (reference sequence). This CDR3 has 11 amino acids. The CDR3 sequence: CAWSWGSGYTF. CDR3 bases read: TGTGCCTGGAGTTGGGGCTCTGGC.

To note about this clone: The read ends 3 residues before the CDR3 terminus; that terminus is restored from the germline J gene. The J gene is TRBJ2-4, the V gene TRBV7-9; the D gene is possibly TRBD1 (5 bases). Per germline, CDR1 SEHNR and CDR2 FQNEAQ (reference sequence). This CDR3 is 15 amino acids long. The sequenced CDR3 bases are TGTGCCAGCAGCTTAGCGACGACAGCCAACTATGGT. This translates into CASSLATTANYG. The CDR3 in its entirety is CASSLATTANYGQYF.

On this clone itself: The read is 3 residues too short to cover the CDR3 end, so that end is filled in from the germline J gene. The chain has TRBV2 and TRBJ1-6; 9 nucleotides match TRBD1. The V segment lost 3 bases and the J segment 7 bases; nucleotides outside the gene matches: 10. CDR3 length: 17 amino acids. Germline lookup yields CDR1 SNHLY and CDR2 FYNNEI. CDR3 in amino acids: CASSDGTGWVGNSPLHF. The DNA read from the CDR3 is TGTGCCAGCAGTGATGGGACAGGGTGGGTCGGGAATTCACCC.

On this clone: The observed sequence ends 3 residues before the CDR3 terminus, with the missing tail filled in from the germline J gene. V gene TRBV5-6 combines with J gene TRBJ1-5, with a weak D call TRBD1 (5 bases). The germline V gene has CDR1 SGHDT and CDR2 YYEEEE. Trimming pared 4 bases from V and 7 bases from J, leaving 15 bases between. The CDR3 consists of 14 residues. This chain's CDR3 is CASSRGGINQPQHF. The sequenced CDR3 bases are TGTGCCAGCAGCCGGGGGGGGATTAACCAGCCC. Full variable domain (rest looked up from reference TRBV5-6 and TRBJ1-5): DAGVTQSPTHLIKTRGQQVTLRCSPKSGHDTVSWYQQALGQGPQFIFQYYEEEERQRGNFPDRFSGHQFPNYSSELNVNALLLGDSALYLCASSRGGINQPQHFGDGTRLSIL.

On this clone: With the read ending 3 residues before the CDR3 end, the germline J gene is used to fill in that end. The V and J genes are TRBV14 and TRBJ2-3; 7 nucleotides align to TRBD1. The CDR3 contains 15 residues. CDR1 and CDR2 from the germline V gene are SGHDN and FVKESK. Trimming removed 4 bases from V and 5 bases from J; junction bases left unmatched: 9. CDR3 bases read: TGTGCCAGCAGCCCCCGACAGGGCCTAGGAGATACG. This gives the protein CASSPRQGLGDT. The entire CDR3 sequence reads CASSPRQGLGDTQYF.

Concerning this clone itself: Read data end 3 residues before the CDR3 end; the end is taken from the germline J gene. V gene TRBV20-1 combines with J gene TRBJ1-2; weak D call: TRBD1 (5 bases). The CDR3 is 11 amino acids. In germline, CDR1 is DFQATT, CDR2 SNEGSKA (reference sequence). This chain's CDR3 is CSAPRVYGYTF. Partial CDR3 DNA: TGCAGTGCTCCCAGGGTTTACGGC.

Points on this clone: The read ends 3 residues shy of where the CDR3 ends; the end is completed using the germline J gene. This chain links TRBV11-2 with TRBJ2-2; TRBD1 is a possible D gene (6 bases). CDR3 length: 15 residues. Germline loops: CDR1 SGHAT, CDR2 FQNNGV. Incomplete CDR3 DNA: TGTGCCAGCAGCTTCACTACAGGGAACTATGAAAAG. Translation: CASSFTTGNYEK. The complete CDR3 reads CASSFTTGNYEKLFF.

For this clone: With the read ending 3 residues before the CDR3 end, the germline J gene is used to fill in that end. The rearrangement joins TRBV29-1 to TRBJ2-7; a possible D gene is TRBD1 (5 bases). V gave up 7 bases and J gave up 5 bases, with 15 bases separating them. The CDR3 totals 12 residues. CDR1 is SQVTM and CDR2 is ANQGSEA in the germline V gene. The CDR3 loop reads CSAGWQGDEQYF. CDR3 bases read: TGCAGCGCGGGCTGGCAGGGTGACGAG.

A remark on this clone: The read terminates 3 residues ahead of where the CDR3 ends, so the germline J gene completes it. The chain employs TRBV19 and TRBJ2-6; a possible D gene is TRBD1 (5 bases). The V and J ends lost 3 bases and 2 bases respectively, with 8 bases between them. The CDR3 has 15 amino acids. Per germline, CDR1 LNHDA and CDR2 SQIVND (reference sequence). The CDR3 reads CASSIPRAGANVLTF. Incomplete CDR3 DNA: TGTGCCAGTAGTATTCCCAGGGCTGGGGCCAACGTC.

About this clone itself: The DNA ends 3 residues before the CDR3 does, and the rest of the CDR3 is filled in from the germline J gene. V is TRBV18 and J is TRBJ2-5; TRBD2 matches 10 bases. The CDR3 is 16 amino acids. V lost 3 bases and J lost 4; bases outside the gene matches: 8. Germline V gene data show CDR1 as KGHSH and CDR2 as LQKENI. The CDR3 sequence: CASSPASGGASETQYF. CDR3 bases read: TGTGCCAGCTCACCGGCCAGCGGGGGGGCCTCAGAGACC.

Details on this clone: The read gets to within 3 residues of the CDR3 end, and the germline J gene fills in the rest. J is TRBJ1-2 and V is TRBV18, with 7 bases lining up with TRBD1. Germline CDR1 reads KGHSH; CDR2 reads LQKENI. The CDR3 is made up of 16 amino acids. Partial CDR3 DNA: TGTGCCAGCTCACCACGGCTGAACAGGGGCTCCTACGAC. This codes for CASSPRLNRGSYD. The entire CDR3 sequence reads CASSPRLNRGSYDYTF.

A note on this clone: The read terminates 3 residues ahead of where the CDR3 ends, so the germline J gene completes it. V usage is TRBV11-1 and J usage is TRBJ2-3; 9 nucleotides line up with TRBD1. This CDR3 spans 14 amino acids. CDR1 and CDR2 (germline): SGHAT, FQDESV (reference sequence). The CDR3 spells CASSQQGAQETQYF. The sequenced CDR3 bases are TGTGCCAGCAGCCAACAGGGGGCCCAAGAGACG. Full variable domain (rest looked up from reference TRBV11-1 and TRBJ2-3): EAEVAQSPRYKITEKSQAVAFWCDPISGHATLYWYRQILGQGPELLVQFQDESVVDDSQLPKDRFSAERLKGVDSTLKIQPAELGDSAMYLCASSQQGAQETQYFGPGTRLTVL.

Turning to this clone: The read terminates 3 residues before the CDR3 end, so the remaining end is supplied by the germline J gene. V usage is TRBV20-1 and J usage is TRBJ2-5, with a tentative D call TRBD2 (5 bases). Germline V gene sequence: CDR1 DFQATT, CDR2 SNEGSKA (reference sequence). The CDR3 totals 13 residues. V shed 4 bases and J shed 3 bases, with 12 bases lying between them. The sequenced part of the CDR3 DNA is TGCAGTGCTACACTGAGGGCCGAAGAGACC. Protein product: CSATLRAEET. In full, the CDR3 reads CSATLRAEETQYF.

In regard to this clone: The CDR3 goes on 3 residues after the read ends, and that part is filled in from the germline J gene. This rearrangement joins TRBV25-1 to TRBJ1-6; D gene unclear. Germline CDR1 is MGHDK and CDR2 is SYGVNS. The CDR3 contains 14 residues. V shed 1 base and J shed 9 bases, with 10 bases lying between them. CDR3: CASSEWLEGSPLHF. The sequenced part of the CDR3 DNA is TGTGCCAGCAGTGAATGGTTGGAGGGTTCACCC.

As for this clone: The CDR3 is cut off 3 residues early in the read; its end comes from the germline J gene. The genes are TRBV5-1 and TRBJ2-1; the D gene is possibly TRBD2 (5 bases). V lost 5 bases to trimming and J lost 5 bases, with 14 bases between them. CDR1 is SGHRS and CDR2 is YFSETQ in the germline V gene. This CDR3 has 14 amino acids. The CDR3 DNA, read in part, is TGCGCCAGCAGACCGGAAGCGGCGAACAATGAG. This codes for CASRPEAANNE. The entire CDR3 protein is CASRPEAANNEQFF.

About this clone: The CDR3 extends 3 residues past the end of the read, so its final part is completed from the germline J gene. The chain joins TRBV5-1 to TRBJ1-6; a possible D gene is TRBD1 (6 bases). The CDR3 has 14 residues. CDR1 and CDR2 (germline): SGHRS, YFSETQ. V gave up 2 bases and J gave up 7 bases, with 10 bases separating them. The part of the CDR3 DNA that was read is TGCGCCAGCAGCTTCTTGGACAGAAATTCACCC. This gives the protein CASSFLDRNSP. The full CDR3 is CASSFLDRNSPLHF.

About this clone itself: The CDR3 extends 3 residues past the end of the read, so its final part is completed from the germline J gene. The V gene is TRBV7-9, the J gene TRBJ2-7; D is perhaps TRBD1 (6 bases). Germline assignment: CDR1 SEHNR and CDR2 FQNEAQ (reference sequence). The CDR3 extends over 14 amino acids. Trimming stripped 5 bases from V and 0 bases from J, with 11 bases between. The sequenced CDR3 bases are TGTGCCAGCAGCCCCGACAGGTTCTCCTACGAG. It is translated as CASSPDRFSYE. The complete CDR3 protein is CASSPDRFSYEQYF. Full variable domain (missing parts from reference TRBV7-9 and TRBJ2-7): DTGVSQNPRHKITKRGQNVTFRCDPISEHNRLYWYRQTLGQGPEFLTYFQNEAQLEKSRLLSDRFSAERPKGSFSTLEIQRTEQGDSAMYLCASSPDRFSYEQYFGPGTRLTVT.